Following are 26 T cell receptor beta chains from one sample sequenced in a study of blood T cell repertoires in COVID-19. Data came from immunoSEQ multiplex PCR; TCRdb stores just in-frame clones and leaves some out. This sample has 130,000 to 150,000 clones; around 80% occur once, and the top ten carry approximately 10%. The sample consisted of peripheral blood. These receptors were collected from a man in his sixties with active or convalescent COVID-19.

This rearrangement joins TRBV27 to TRBJ1-2; TRBD1 matches at 7 bases. Germline V gives CDR1 MNHEY, CDR2 SMNVEV (reference sequence). The V and J ends lost 9 bases and 4 bases, in that order; junction bases with no gene match: 5. CDR3 length: 12 amino acids. CDR3 sequence: CASWTGGYGYTF. The CDR3 DNA reads TGTGCCAGTTGGACAGGTGGCTATGGCTACACCTTC.

This chain uses TRBV6-1 with TRBJ1-5, with a possible D match to TRBD1 (5 bases). The CDR3 runs 16 residues. Germline values: CDR1 MNHNS, CDR2 SASEGT. The V end lost 2 bases, the J end lost 5 bases, and 16 bases lay between the germline ends. The CDR3 bases are TGTGCCAGCAGTGAACTCCGGGGCCGGGGGGATCAGCCCCAGCATTTT. Translation: CASSELRGRGDQPQHF.

The V gene is TRBV6-6, the J gene TRBJ1-2; TRBD1 is a possible D gene (6 bases). Germline V gives CDR1 MNHNY, CDR2 SVGAGI (reference sequence). V was trimmed by 5 bases and J by 2 bases, leaving 15 bases between them. CDR3 length equals 15 residues. The CDR3 region has the DNA TGTGCCAGCAGTACACCTGACAGGCTAAACTATGGCTACACCTTC. Residues: CASSTPDRLNYGYTF.

V is TRBV6-2 or TRBV6-3 and J is TRBJ2-1, with 9 nucleotides matching TRBD2. CDR3 size: 18 residues. Per the germline V gene, CDR1 is MNHEY and CDR2 is SVGEGT. V trimming: 2 bases; J trimming: 0 bases; junction bases outside the gene matches: 8. The CDR3, as DNA: TGTGCCAGCAGTTACCCTAGCGGGATGGGAAGCTCCTACAATGAGCAGTTCTTC. Translating gives CASSYPSGMGSSYNEQFF.

This chain links TRBV12-5 with TRBJ1-2, with D possibly TRBD1 on 6 matching bases. V was shortened by 7 bases and J by 1 base, with 22 bases between the two germline ends. Per the germline V gene, CDR1 is LGHNT and CDR2 is FRNRAP. The CDR3 has 17 residues. The CDR3 spells CASAQLPGTRYNYGYTF. CDR3 nucleotides: TGTGCTAGTGCCCAACTTCCCGGGACAAGATATAACTATGGCTACACCTTC.

This rearrangement joins TRBV6-2 or TRBV6-3 to TRBJ2-5; D is perhaps TRBD2 (6 bases). Germline CDR1 MNHEY, CDR2 SVGEGT. This CDR3 region has 15 residues. V lost 1 base and J lost 3, with 12 bases in between. The CDR3 loop is CASSYLGTREETQYF. Here the CDR3 DNA reads TGTGCCAGCAGTTACTTAGGGACTCGAGAAGAGACCCAGTACTTC.

This chain joins TRBV5-4 and TRBJ2-5; 8 positions match TRBD1. The length of the CDR3 is 17 residues. The junction had 14 bases not matched to a gene; V was cut back by 4 bases and J by 3 bases. Per the germline V gene, CDR1 is SGHNT and CDR2 is YYREEE (reference sequence). The CDR3 nucleotides are TGTGCCAGCAGCCCAAGAGGAGGGACAGGAATAGAAGAGACCCAGTACTTC. This gives the protein CASSPRGGTGIEETQYF.

The chain uses TRBV14 and TRBJ1-2; 7 bases are shared with TRBD1. V trimming: 4 bases; J trimming: 0 bases; junction bases outside the gene matches: 8. The CDR3 is made up of 16 amino acids. Germline V CDR1 and CDR2: SGHDN, FVKESK. DNA of the CDR3: TGTGCCAGCAGCCCAACACGGACAGGAGCTAACTATGGCTACACCTTC. It yields the protein CASSPTRTGANYGYTF.

This clone showed up just once. The CDR3 sequence: CASSFELSSSNYGYTF. The CDR3 DNA follows: TGTGCCAGCAGCTTTGAACTGAGCTCCTCTAACTATGGCTACACCTTC. This chain connects TRBV12-1 to TRBJ1-2. TRBV12-1 is shown as a pseudogene. CDR3 size: 16 residues.

The chain couples TRBV4-1 to TRBJ1-4; possibly TRBD1 for D (6 bases). This CDR3 spans 14 amino acids. Trimming shortened V by 4 bases and J by 8 bases, and 14 bases separated the two germline ends. Germline V gene sequence: CDR1 MGHRA, CDR2 YSYEKL. The CDR3: CASSRTGSNEKLFF. The CDR3 DNA reads as TGCGCCAGCAGCCGTACAGGGTCCAACGAAAAACTGTTTTTT.

The V call is TRBV24-1, the J call TRBJ2-3; TRBD1 is a possible D gene (5 bases). The CDR3 has 13 residues. Germline CDR1 reads KGHDR; CDR2 reads SFDVKD. V lost 7 bases and J lost 5, with 12 bases in between. DNA of the CDR3: TGTGCCACCAGCGTAACAGGTGTAGATACGCAGTATTTT. It codes for CATSVTGVDTQYF.

The J gene is TRBJ2-5, the V gene TRBV9; 8 bases match TRBD2. This CDR3 is 15 amino acids long. The ends lost 0 bases at V and 4 bases at J; junction bases unmatched: 5. CDR1 and CDR2 from the germline V gene are SGDLS and YYNGEE. CDR3 sequence (DNA): TGTGCCAGCAGCGTAGACAGCGGGAGAGGAGAGACCCAGTACTTC. Its translation is CASSVDSGRGETQYF.

The CDR3 DNA reads TGTGCCAGCAGAATTCTAGCGGGAGCGGGGAATGAGCAGTTCTTC. Amino acids: CASRILAGAGNEQFF. This chain uses TRBV6-6 with TRBJ2-1; 10 nucleotides match TRBD2. This CDR3 has 15 amino acids. Germline V gene lookup returns CDR1 MNHNY and CDR2 SVGAGI (reference sequence). Losses at the gene ends were 6 bases for V and 7 bases for J; bases not matched to a gene: 9.

This clone was recorded only once. The chain couples TRBV18 to TRBJ2-5; no definite D call. This CDR3 has 13 residues. Germline lookup yields CDR1 KGHSH and CDR2 LQKENI. Trimming pared 0 bases from V and 2 bases from J, leaving 4 bases between. The CDR3 sequence is CASSPPLQETQYF. The CDR3 bases are TGTGCCAGCTCACCACCCCTGCAAGAGACCCAGTACTTC.

The J gene is TRBJ2-2, the V gene TRBV25-1, with D possibly matching TRBD1 (6 bases). The CDR3 is 13 amino acids. The germline V gene encodes CDR1 MGHDK and CDR2 SYGVNS. Trimming left V 8 bases short and J 4 bases short, with 11 bases between. The CDR3 protein is CASGRGRTGELFF. CDR3 sequence (DNA): TGTGCCAGCGGCAGGGGTCGCACCGGGGAGCTGTTTTTT.

CDR3 sequence: CASSEEQIQETQYF. DNA of the CDR3: TGTGCCAGCAGTGAGGAACAGATCCAAGAGACCCAGTACTTC. This chain links TRBV25-1 with TRBJ2-5; no firm D call. Trimming removed 3 bases from V and 1 base from J, with 9 bases in between. This CDR3 spans 14 amino acids. Germline CDR1 and CDR2: MGHDK and SYGVNS.

This clone appeared a few times. The chain links TRBV5-8 to TRBJ1-2; D is unresolved. Germline V gene sequence: CDR1 SGHTS, CDR2 YDEGEE. CDR3 size: 16 residues. V was clipped by 1 base and J by 4 bases, with 17 bases between them. The chain's CDR3 is CASSLLIEGGIYGYTF. DNA for the CDR3: TGTGCCAGCAGCTTGCTTATAGAGGGCGGTATCTATGGCTACACCTTC.

This chain links TRBV6-5 with TRBJ1-2; possibly TRBD1 for D (6 bases). With 3 bases removed from V and 3 bases from J, the gap between germline ends came to 11 bases. Germline V gene lookup returns CDR1 MNHEY and CDR2 SVGAGI. The CDR3 has 14 residues. CDR3 DNA: TGTGCCAGCAGTTATAGGGGGGGTCACTATGGCTACACCTTC. Translation: CASSYRGGHYGYTF.

The rearrangement uses TRBV4-3 and TRBJ1-4, with 7 bases fitting TRBD1. Germline loops: CDR1 LGHNA, CDR2 YSLEER. Trimming took 3 bases from V and 4 from J; bases not matched to a gene: 11. The CDR3 covers 17 residues. The CDR3 coding sequence is TGCGCCAGCAGCCAGAGGGGGCGCGAAGGGGGTAATGAAAAACTGTTTTTT. Residues: CASSQRGREGGNEKLFF.

The rearrangement joins TRBV2 to TRBJ1-2, with D maybe TRBD1 (5 bases). The germline V gene encodes CDR1 SNHLY and CDR2 FYNNEI. The CDR3 totals 15 residues. Deletions cut 3 bases from V and 3 bases from J, with 14 bases between. The CDR3: CASSEGRALDYGYTF. In DNA, the CDR3 is TGTGCCAGCAGTGAGGGCAGGGCGTTGGACTATGGCTACACCTTC. Full variable domain (rest looked up from reference TRBV2 and TRBJ1-2): EPEVTQTPSHQVTQMGQEVILRCVPISNHLYFYWYRQILGQKVEFLVSFYNNEISEKSEIFDDQFSVERPDGSNFTLKIRSTKLEDSAMYFCASSEGRALDYGYTFGSGTRLTVV.

V gene TRBV9 combines with J gene TRBJ2-1; TRBD2 agrees at 13 bases. Germline CDR1 SGDLS, CDR2 YYNGEE. The CDR3 consists of 17 residues. J gave up 10 bases and V 6 bases, and 16 bases lay outside the gene matches. CDR3 amino acids: CASTTLAGGPRAEEQFF. Written as DNA, the CDR3 is TGTGCCAGCACCACACTAGCGGGGGGGCCTAGGGCGGAGGAGCAGTTCTTC.

This chain joins TRBV19 and TRBJ2-1; 7 nucleotides align to TRBD1. The trim removed 1 base at V and 4 bases at J, leaving 10 bases unmatched. CDR1 is LNHDA and CDR2 is SQIVND in the germline V gene (reference sequence). The CDR3 sequence is 17 residues long. CDR3 sequence (DNA): TGTGCCAGTAGTATAGGCCGACAGGGAGTAGGGTACAATGAGCAGTTCTTC. Protein product: CASSIGRQGVGYNEQFF. The variable domain in full, completed from reference TRBV19 and TRBJ2-1, reads DGGITQSPKYLFRKEGQNVTLSCEQNLNHDAMYWYRQDPGQGLRLIYYSQIVNDFQKGDIAEGYSVSREKKESFPLTVTSAQKNPTAFYLCASSIGRQGVGYNEQFFGPGTRLTVL.

J is TRBJ1-1 and V is TRBV6-1; a weak D match, TRBD1 (5 bases). Germline values: CDR1 MNHNS, CDR2 SASEGT. The V end was cut by 2 bases, the J end by 0 bases, with 10 bases between. CDR3 length: 15 residues. As DNA, the CDR3 is TGTGCCAGCAGTGAATTGTGGGGCATGAACACTGAAGCTTTCTTT. It yields the protein CASSELWGMNTEAFF.

This clone occurred a few times. The genes are TRBV2 and TRBJ1-4; D ambiguous. This CDR3 region has 14 residues. CDR1 and CDR2 from the germline V gene are SNHLY and FYNNEI. Trimming left V 7 bases short and J 1 base short, with 10 bases between. Here the CDR3 DNA reads TGTGCCAGCAACAGTTTGGGAACTAATGAAAAACTGTTTTTT. Translation gives CASNSLGTNEKLFF.

The genes are TRBV19 and TRBJ1-5; 7 bases line up with TRBD1. CDR3 length: 17 residues. Germline trimming cut 0 bases from V and 5 bases from J; bases unmatched to any gene: 10. Germline assignment: CDR1 LNHDA and CDR2 SQIVND (reference sequence). This chain's CDR3 is CASSIDKDRQGHQPQHF. Written as DNA, the CDR3 is TGTGCCAGTAGTATAGATAAGGACAGGCAGGGGCATCAGCCCCAGCATTTT. Drawing the rest from reference TRBV19 and TRBJ1-5, the complete variable domain is DGGITQSPKYLFRKEGQNVTLSCEQNLNHDAMYWYRQDPGQGLRLIYYSQIVNDFQKGDIAEGYSVSREKKESFPLTVTSAQKNPTAFYLCASSIDKDRQGHQPQHFGDGTRLSIL.

The chain combines TRBV6-5 with TRBJ1-1; a weak D match, TRBD1 (5 bases). This CDR3 is 13 amino acids long. Trimming shortened V by 5 bases and J by 2 bases, and 9 bases separated the two germline ends. Germline CDR1 and CDR2: MNHEY and SVGAGI. The CDR3 DNA is TGTGCCAGCAGTCCTACAGGTAACACTGAAGCTTTCTTT. The encoded protein is CASSPTGNTEAFF.